This T cell receptor (beta chain) derives from a study of T-cell reconstitution after alpha-beta-depleted transplantation in children. During its preparation, the TCRbeta library received unique molecular identifiers. Using its own MiXCR run on the PCR reads, TCRdb lists one record per CDR3 protein. In the table there are some 75,000 distinct CDR3 sequences, roughly 6.6% of which are singletons. In this sample, this clonotype turned up many times. CDR1 and CDR2 from the germline V gene are LGHNA and YSLEER. After removal of 0 bases from V and 2 bases from J, the junction contained 3 bases not matched to a gene. The CDR3 loop spans 15 amino acids.

The chain links TRBV4-3 to TRBJ2-7; the match to TRBD1 covers 8 bases. The receptor's source is a human donor who donated a stem cell graft to a child with acute lymphoblastic leukemia. Specimen: PBMCs from the stem cell graft donor, collected from the stem cell graft. The CDR3, as DNA: TGCGCCAGCAGCCAAGACCCAGGGGGCACCTACGAGCAGTACTTC. It is translated as CASSQDPGGTYEQYF.